The entry that follows covers one T cell receptor (beta chain) sequence. V shed 4 bases, J shed 6 bases, and the junction held 7 bases outside the gene matches. CDR1 and CDR2 from the germline V gene are SGHTA and FQGNSA. The CDR3 has 14 residues. This sample is drawn from a study of blood T cell repertoires in COVID-19. Study-wide background: COVID-19 samples collected from the United States, Italy and Spain covered acute and convalescent phases.

Per the original data handling: Amplification of reference gene primers provided the estimated nucleated cell counts. Profiling relied on immunoSEQ multiplex PCR, and the TCRdb table lists in-frame clones only, not all of them. V and J calls plus clone size are reproduced from that table; the DNA served to infer D and trimming. The repertoire has under 200,000 clones, more than 70% of them found once; the top ten carry approximately 5.6%. Sequences were obtained from peripheral blood. This clonotype was obtained from a middle-aged man with active or convalescent COVID-19. V and J are TRBV7-2 and TRBJ2-5; 8 nucleotides agree with TRBD1. The CDR3 is CASSSTGGEKTQYF. CDR3 in DNA: TGTGCCAGCAGCTCTACAGGGGGTGAAAAGACCCAGTACTTC.